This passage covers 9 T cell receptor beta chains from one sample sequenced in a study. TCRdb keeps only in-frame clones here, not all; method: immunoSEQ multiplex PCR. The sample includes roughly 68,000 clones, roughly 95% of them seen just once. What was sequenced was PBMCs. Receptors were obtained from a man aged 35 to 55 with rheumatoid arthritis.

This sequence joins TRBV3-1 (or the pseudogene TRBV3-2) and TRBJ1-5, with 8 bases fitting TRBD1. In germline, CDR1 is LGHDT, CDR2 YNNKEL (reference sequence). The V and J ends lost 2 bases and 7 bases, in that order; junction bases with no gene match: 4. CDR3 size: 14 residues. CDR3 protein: CASSQLHRGQPQHF. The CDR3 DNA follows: TGTGCCAGCAGCCAATTGCACAGGGGGCAGCCCCAGCATTTT.

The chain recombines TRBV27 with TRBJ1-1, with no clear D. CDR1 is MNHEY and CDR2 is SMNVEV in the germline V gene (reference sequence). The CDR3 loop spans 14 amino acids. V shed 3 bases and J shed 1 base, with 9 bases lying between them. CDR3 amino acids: CASSFGTENTEAFF. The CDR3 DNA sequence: TGTGCCAGCAGTTTTGGCACAGAGAACACTGAAGCTTTCTTT.

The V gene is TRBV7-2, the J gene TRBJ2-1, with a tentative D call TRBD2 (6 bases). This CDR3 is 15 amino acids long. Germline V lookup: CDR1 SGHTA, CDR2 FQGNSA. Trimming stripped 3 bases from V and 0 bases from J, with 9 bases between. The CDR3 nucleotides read TGTGCCAGCAGCTTCGGAGGGGCCTCCTACAATGAGCAGTTCTTC. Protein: CASSFGGASYNEQFF.

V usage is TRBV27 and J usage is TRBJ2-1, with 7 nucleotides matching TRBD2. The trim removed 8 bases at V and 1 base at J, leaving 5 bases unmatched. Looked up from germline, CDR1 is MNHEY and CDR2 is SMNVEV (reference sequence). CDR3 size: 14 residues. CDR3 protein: CASQGLPSYNEQFF. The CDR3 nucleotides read TGTGCCAGCCAGGGACTACCTTCCTACAATGAGCAGTTCTTC.

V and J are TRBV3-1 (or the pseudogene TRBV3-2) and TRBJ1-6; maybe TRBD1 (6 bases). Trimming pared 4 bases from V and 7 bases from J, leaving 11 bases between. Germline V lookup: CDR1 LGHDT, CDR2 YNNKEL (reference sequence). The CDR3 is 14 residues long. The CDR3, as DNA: TGTGCCAGCAGCCCGTCCGACAGGAATTCACCCCTCCACTTT. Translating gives CASSPSDRNSPLHF.

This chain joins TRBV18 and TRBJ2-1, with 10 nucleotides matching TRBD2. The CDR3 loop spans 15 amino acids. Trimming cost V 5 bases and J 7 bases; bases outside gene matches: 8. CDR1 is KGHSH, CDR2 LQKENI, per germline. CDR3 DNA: TGTGCCAGCTCATCCCTCGGGACTAGCGCGAATGAGCAGTTCTTC. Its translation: CASSSLGTSANEQFF.

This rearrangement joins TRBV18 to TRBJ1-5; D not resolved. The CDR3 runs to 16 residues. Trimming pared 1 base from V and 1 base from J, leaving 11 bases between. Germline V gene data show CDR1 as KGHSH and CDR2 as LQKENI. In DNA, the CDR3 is TGTGCCAGCTCACCACAAACAAGGGCGAGCAATCAGCCCCAGCATTTT. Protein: CASSPQTRASNQPQHF. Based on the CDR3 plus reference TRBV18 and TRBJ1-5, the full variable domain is NAGVMQNPRHLVRRRGQEARLRCSPMKGHSHVYWYRQLPEEGLKFMVYLQKENIIDESGMPKERFSAEFPKEGPSILRIQQVVRGDSAAYFCASSPQTRASNQPQHFGDGTRLSIL.

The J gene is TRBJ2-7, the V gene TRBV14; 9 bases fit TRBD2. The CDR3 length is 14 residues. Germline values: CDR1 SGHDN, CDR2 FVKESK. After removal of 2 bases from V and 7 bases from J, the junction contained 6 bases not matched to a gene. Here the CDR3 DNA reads TGTGCCAGCAGCCAATTGACAGCGGGAGGTGAGCAGTACTTC. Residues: CASSQLTAGGEQYF.

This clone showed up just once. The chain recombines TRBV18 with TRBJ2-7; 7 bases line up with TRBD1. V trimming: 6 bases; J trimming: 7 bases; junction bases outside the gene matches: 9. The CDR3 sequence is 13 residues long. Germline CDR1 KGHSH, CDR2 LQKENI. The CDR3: CASSRTGPGEQYF. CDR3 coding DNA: TGTGCCAGCTCTCGGACAGGCCCTGGGGAGCAGTACTTC.